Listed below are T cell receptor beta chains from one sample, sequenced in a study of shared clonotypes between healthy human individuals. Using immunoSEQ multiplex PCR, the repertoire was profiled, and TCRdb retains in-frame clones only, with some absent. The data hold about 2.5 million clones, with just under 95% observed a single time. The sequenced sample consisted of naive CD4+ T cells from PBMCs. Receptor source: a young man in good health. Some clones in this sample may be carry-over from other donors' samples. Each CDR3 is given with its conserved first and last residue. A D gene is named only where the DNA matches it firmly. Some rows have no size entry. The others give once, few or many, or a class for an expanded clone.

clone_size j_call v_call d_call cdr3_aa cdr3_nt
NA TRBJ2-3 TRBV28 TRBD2 CASSVSSGTAQYF TGTGCCAGCAGTGTGTCTAGCGGGACTGCGCAGTATTTT
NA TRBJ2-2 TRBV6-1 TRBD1 CASSGQGLTGELFF TGTGCCAGCAGTGGACAGGGGCTCACCGGGGAGCTGTTTTTT
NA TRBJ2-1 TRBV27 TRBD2 CASRTGLAGGRGNEQFF TGTGCCAGCAGAACCGGGTTAGCGGGAGGCCGCGGGAATGAGCAGTTCTTC
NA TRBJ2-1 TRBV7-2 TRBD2 CASSYPGLASHEQFF TGTGCCAGCAGCTACCCGGGACTAGCGTCCCATGAGCAGTTCTTC
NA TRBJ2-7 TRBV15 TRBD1 CATSNRGSSYEQYF TGTGCCACCTCCAACAGGGGTAGCTCCTACGAGCAGTACTTC
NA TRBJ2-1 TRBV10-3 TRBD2 CAIAAGLYNEQFF TGTGCCATAGCAGCGGGGCTCTACAATGAGCAGTTCTTC
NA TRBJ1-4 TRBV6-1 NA CASSIRPMELFF TGTGCCAGCAGTATCCGGCCAATGGAACTGTTTTTT
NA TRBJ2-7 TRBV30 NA CAWGAEHYEQYF TGTGCCTGGGGGGCAGAGCACTACGAGCAGTACTTC
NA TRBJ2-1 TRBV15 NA CATSRDQGNEQFF TGTGCCACCAGCAGAGATCAGGGTAATGAGCAGTTCTTC
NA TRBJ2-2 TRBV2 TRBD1 CASSAERGQITGELFF TGTGCCAGCAGTGCAGAAAGGGGGCAAATCACCGGGGAGCTGTTTTTT
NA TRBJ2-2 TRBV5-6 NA CASSSPREGNGELFF TGTGCCAGCAGCTCCCCCAGGGAAGGGAACGGGGAGCTGTTTTTT
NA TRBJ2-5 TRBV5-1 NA CASSLAHGQGRRETQYF TGCGCCAGCAGCTTGGCGCACGGGCAGGGACGTAGAGAGACCCAGTACTTC
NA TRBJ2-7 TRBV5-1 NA CASSFGGGDEQYF TGCGCCAGCAGCTTCGGTGGGGGTGACGAGCAGTACTTC
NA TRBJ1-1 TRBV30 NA CAWSPFGDEAFF TGTGCCTGGAGCCCATTTGGGGATGAAGCTTTCTTT
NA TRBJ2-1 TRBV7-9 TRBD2 CASSFTIAGDDNEQFF TGTGCCAGCAGCTTTACCATAGCGGGAGATGACAATGAGCAGTTCTTC
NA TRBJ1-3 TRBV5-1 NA CASSSDWSGNTIYF TGCGCCAGCAGCTCCGATTGGAGCGGAAACACCATATATTTT
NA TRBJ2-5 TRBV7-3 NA CASSIENLFQETQYF TGTGCCAGCAGCATAGAGAATCTATTCCAAGAGACCCAGTACTTC
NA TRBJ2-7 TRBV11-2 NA CASSLSGTPYEQYF TGTGCCAGCAGCTTATCCGGGACTCCCTACGAGCAGTACTTC
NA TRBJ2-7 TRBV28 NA CASRVGVSYEQYF TGTGCCAGCAGGGTAGGAGTCTCCTACGAGCAGTACTTC
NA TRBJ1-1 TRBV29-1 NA CSVRQVLNTEAFF TGCAGCGTCAGACAGGTGTTGAACACTGAAGCTTTCTTT
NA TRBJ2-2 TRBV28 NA CASGKGVGGELFF TGTGCCAGCGGGAAGGGCGTGGGTGGGGAGCTGTTTTTT
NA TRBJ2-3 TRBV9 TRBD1 CASSRDSSTDTQYF TGTGCCAGCAGCAGGGACAGCAGCACAGATACGCAGTATTTT
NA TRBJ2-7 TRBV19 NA CASRVWGSASYEQYF TGTGCCAGTAGGGTCTGGGGCAGCGCGTCCTACGAGCAGTACTTC
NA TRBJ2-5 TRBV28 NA CASSLALDRTQYF TGTGCCAGCAGTTTGGCCCTAGATAGGACCCAGTACTTC
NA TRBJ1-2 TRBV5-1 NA CASSPGQKIGYTF TGCGCCAGCAGCCCTGGACAGAAAATTGGCTACACCTTC
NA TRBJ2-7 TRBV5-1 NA CASSFASSYEQYF TGCGCCAGCAGCTTTGCCAGCTCCTACGAGCAGTACTTC
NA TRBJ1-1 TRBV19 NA CASISRALIAFF TGTGCCAGTATTTCTCGGGCCTTAATTGCTTTCTTT
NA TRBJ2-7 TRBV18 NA CASSPQGTGSYEQYF TGTGCCAGCTCACCACAGGGAACAGGGTCTTACGAGCAGTACTTC
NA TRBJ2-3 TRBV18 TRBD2 CASSPLKREATDTQYF TGTGCCAGCTCACCCCTTAAGCGGGAGGCCACAGATACGCAGTATTTT
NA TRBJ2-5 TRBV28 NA CASSLWPAETQYF TGTGCCAGCAGTCTCTGGCCGGCGGAGACCCAGTACTTC
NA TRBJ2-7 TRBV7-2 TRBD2 CASSQYNLLAAYEQYF TGTGCCAGCAGCCAATATAACCTGCTAGCGGCTTACGAGCAGTACTTC
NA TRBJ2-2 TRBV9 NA CASSDEAPGELFF TGTGCCAGCAGCGACGAGGCGCCCGGGGAGCTGTTTTTT
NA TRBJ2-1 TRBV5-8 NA CASLFRQVNYNEQFF TGTGCCTCCCTGTTTAGACAGGTGAACTACAATGAGCAGTTCTTC
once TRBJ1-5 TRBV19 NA CASSPASGRHQPQHF TGTGCCAGTAGTCCGGCCTCGGGGAGGCATCAGCCCCAGCATTTT
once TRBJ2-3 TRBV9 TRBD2 CASSVGGSGTVDTQYF TGTGCCAGCAGCGTAGGGGGTAGCGGGACCGTGGATACGCAGTATTTT
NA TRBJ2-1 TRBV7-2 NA CASSLGGTVSYNEQFF TGTGCCAGCAGCTTAGGAGGGACTGTTAGCTACAATGAGCAGTTCTTC
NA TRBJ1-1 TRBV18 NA CASSPPALGGTEAFF TGTGCCAGCTCACCACCGGCGCTGGGTGGCACTGAAGCTTTCTTT
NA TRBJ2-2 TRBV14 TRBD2 CASSTSAQWYTGELFF TGTGCCAGCAGCACTAGCGCGCAGTGGTACACCGGGGAGCTGTTTTTT
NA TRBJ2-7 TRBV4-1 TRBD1 CASSSRGTGAFGHEQYF TGCGCCAGCAGCTCACGCGGAACAGGGGCATTTGGGCACGAGCAGTACTTC
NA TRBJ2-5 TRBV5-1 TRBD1 CASSPGTAIRETQYF TGCGCCAGCAGCCCTGGGACAGCCATTAGGGAGACCCAGTACTTC
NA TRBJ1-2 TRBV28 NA CASSRNEVFGYTF TGTGCCAGCAGTCGGAACGAGGTTTTTGGCTACACCTTC
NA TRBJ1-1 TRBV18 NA CASSPDNVNLNSEAFF TGTGCCAGCTCACCGGATAATGTGAACCTCAACTCTGAAGCTTTCTTT
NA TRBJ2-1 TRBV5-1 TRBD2 CASSSWAAGGPRNEQFF TGCGCCAGCAGCTCTTGGGCAGCGGGAGGGCCGAGAAATGAGCAGTTCTTC
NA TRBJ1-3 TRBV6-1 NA CASSEASGNTIYF TGTGCCAGCAGTGAAGCGTCCGGAAACACCATATATTTT
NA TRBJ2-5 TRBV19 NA CASSIVPHQETQYF TGTGCCAGTAGTATAGTCCCCCATCAAGAGACCCAGTACTTC
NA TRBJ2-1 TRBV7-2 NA CASSLGTVYNEQFF TGTGCCAGCAGCTTAGGAACAGTGTACAATGAGCAGTTCTTC
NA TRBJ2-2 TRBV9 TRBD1 CASSGYNGQGATGELFF TGTGCCAGCAGCGGATATAATGGCCAGGGGGCCACCGGGGAGCTGTTTTTT
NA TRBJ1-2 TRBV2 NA CASIREDGYTF TGTGCCAGCATCAGGGAGGATGGCTACACCTTC
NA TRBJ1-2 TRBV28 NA CASSTPGRKGYTF TGTGCCAGCAGTACCCCGGGGCGGAAAGGCTACACCTTC
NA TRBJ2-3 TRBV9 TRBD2 CASSLTSGGTDTQYF TGTGCCAGCAGCCTAACTAGCGGGGGTACAGATACGCAGTATTTT
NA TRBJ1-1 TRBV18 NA CASSPTDMNTEAFF TGTGCCAGCTCACCGACGGATATGAACACTGAAGCTTTCTTT
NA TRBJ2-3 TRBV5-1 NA CASSQDPQGTTLSDTQYF TGCGCCAGCAGCCAAGACCCTCAGGGGACGACTCTTTCAGATACGCAGTATTTT